Below, one T cell receptor (beta chain) is given with its context. The antigen remains unidentified. The source of the sample is a study of T cells in Graves' hyperthyroidism and ophthalmopathy. CDR1 DFQATT and CDR2 SNEGSKA come from the germline V gene (reference sequence). The CDR3 covers 14 residues. J was trimmed by 1 base and V by 3 bases; bases with no gene match: 6. TCR beta CDR3 regions were amplified from RNA transcripts. Initially, a first-round RT-PCR of the TCR CDR3 employed the HTBI primer set. TCRdb independently ran MiXCR on the multiplex PCR reads; one entry per CDR3 protein. Seen here are approximately 560,000 distinct CDR3 sequences, 46% observed once, and the top ten hold 8.2%. Study observations and caveats: Ophthalmopathy was told apart from stable hyperthyroidism by a 13 V-J model. Ophthalmopathy, as predicted by the model, came a median roughly 6.5 months after the prediction. Among thyroid clonotypes expanded above 0.001, most also appeared in blood.

Reasons for excluding patients were uncontrolled infection, other autoimmune disease, pregnancy or lactation. The J gene is TRBJ2-7, the V gene TRBV20-1; 7 positions agree with TRBD2. Sequenced sample: peripheral blood or thyroid tissue (not recorded which). This clonotype was obtained from a woman in her late teens or twenties with Graves' hyperthyroidism. For the CDR3, the DNA is TGCAGTGCTAGCGGGAGGCCGCGGTCCTACGAGCAGTACTTC. Its translation is CSASGRPRSYEQYF.